The rows below give T cell receptor beta chains drawn from one sample of a study of long-term antiretroviral therapy in people with HIV. Assay used: immunoSEQ multiplex PCR; TCRdb lists only in-frame clones, some missing. The sample lists approximately 23,000 clones; roughly nine tenths were seen once. The source was unsorted PBMCs, collected 2.7 years after starting antiretroviral therapy. These receptors all come from a man aged 40-49 years with HIV. CDR3s include the opening cysteine and the closing phenylalanine or tryptophan. Each record gives: J gene, V gene, D gene, CDR3 length, CDR3 protein. D genes are given only for firm matches.

>TRBJ1-1|TRBV2|-|13
CASSEMSWGEAFF
>TRBJ2-7|TRBV7-2|TRBD2|15
CASSLEIAGGYEQYF
>TRBJ2-2|TRBV10-3|TRBD2|18
CASNSGGALGANTGELFF
>TRBJ1-3|TRBV7-7|-|15
CASSPEGLWGNTIYF
>TRBJ2-2|TRBV6-4|-|14
CASSELPNTGELFF
>TRBJ2-2|TRBV4-3|TRBD2|19
CASSQGTPAGGGPTGELFF
>TRBJ1-3|TRBV30|-|14
CAWSVLLSGNTIYF
>TRBJ2-3|TRBV11-3|TRBD2|16
CASSLSGLANTDTQYF
>TRBJ2-5|TRBV5-4|TRBD2|16
CASSSLAGGPQETQYF
>TRBJ2-7|TRBV11-3|-|13
CASSLGQVNEQYF
>TRBJ1-2|TRBV7-2|-|14
CASSPGTPSYGYTF
>TRBJ2-7|TRBV27|-|15
CASSPTPSASYEQYF
>TRBJ1-1|TRBV18|TRBD1|14
CASSLNRGDTEAFF
>TRBJ2-7|TRBV27|-|13
CASSWGRSYEQYF
>TRBJ2-7|TRBV5-1|TRBD1|15
CASSLAQGVAYEQYF
>TRBJ2-1|TRBV29-1|TRBD2|13
CSGGTSGGAEQFF
>TRBJ2-7|TRBV7-7|TRBD1|15
CASSPGDRVSDEQYF
>TRBJ2-1|TRBV27|TRBD2|16
CASSKTSGEVYNEQFF